This note documents a single T cell receptor (beta chain) sequence. This entry is derived from a study of glioma-infiltrating T cells. TCR alpha and beta CDR3 regions were amplified from RNA using iRepertoire nested multiplex PCR. Input was 100-400 ng of tissue mRNA or PBMC total RNA. TCRdb independently ran MiXCR on the multiplex PCR reads; one entry per CDR3 protein. This sample has about 140,000 distinct CDR3 sequences, with around 40% found just once. The CDR3 is 14 residues long. Germline loops: CDR1 MNHEY, CDR2 SMNVEV (reference sequence). V was pared by 6 bases and J by 5 bases, with 15 bases between.

The chain combines TRBV27 with TRBJ2-3, with D possibly TRBD2 on 7 matching bases. This TCR came from a human donor with low-grade glioma or glioblastoma, undergoing nonglioma brain surgery, or in good health (not recorded which). Sequenced sample: glioma tissue, nonneoplastic brain tissue, or PBMCs (not recorded which). In DNA, the CDR3 is TGTGCCAGCAGCGTGGGGGGGGCCCTAGATACGCAGTATTTT. Translation gives CASSVGGALDTQYF.